These 8 T cell receptor beta chains were all obtained from the same sample, sequenced in a study of T cells in Graves' hyperthyroidism and ophthalmopathy. Amplified TCR beta CDR3 regions came from RNA transcripts. An initial round of RT-PCR targeting the TCR CDR3 relied on the HTBI primer set. MiXCR, run by TCRdb on the multiplex PCR reads, gives a single entry per CDR3 protein. This sample has over 700,000 distinct CDR3 sequences; roughly 40% occur once, and the top ten carry 8.9%. The sample comprised blood. The source of these receptors is a man aged 18 to 30 with Graves' hyperthyroidism.

V usage is TRBV19 and J usage is TRBJ1-1, with D possibly being TRBD1 (5 bases). The CDR3 loop spans 12 amino acids. The V and J ends lost 2 bases and 10 bases respectively, with 11 bases between them. Germline loops: CDR1 LNHDA, CDR2 SQIVND (reference sequence). The CDR3 region is CASSIRGVRAFF. The CDR3, as DNA: TGTGCCAGTAGTATAAGAGGGGTAAGAGCTTTCTTT.

This clonotype was picked up many times. The V call is TRBV10-3, the J call TRBJ1-1, with D possibly being TRBD1 (5 bases). Germline V gene data show CDR1 as ENHRY and CDR2 as SYGVKD. The germline V and J ends were trimmed by 5 bases and 6 bases, with 13 bases remaining between them. The CDR3 sequence is 13 residues long. CDR3 sequence: CAISRDLGAEAFF. The CDR3 DNA is TGTGCCATCAGTCGGGACTTGGGCGCTGAAGCTTTCTTT.

V gene TRBV6-6 combines with J gene TRBJ1-2; no firm D call. There are 12 residues in the CDR3. Germline CDR1 reads MNHNY; CDR2 reads SVGAGI (reference sequence). V was trimmed by 7 bases and J by 6 bases, leaving 12 bases between them. CDR3 region: CASITAPDGYTF. CDR3 sequence (DNA): TGTGCCAGCATAACAGCCCCCGATGGCTACACCTTC.

Many counts were recorded for this clonotype. In nucleotides, the CDR3 is TGTGCCACCAGCAGAGGACAGCTCCATAATGAAAAACTGTTTTTT. Translation: CATSRGQLHNEKLFF. The chain combines TRBV15 with TRBJ1-4; a possible D gene is TRBD1 (5 bases). This CDR3 comprises 15 residues. The germline V gene has CDR1 LNHNV and CDR2 YYDKDF (reference sequence). V lost 1 base and J lost 4, with 10 bases in between.

This clonotype was detected ten times or more. This rearrangement joins TRBV20-1 to TRBJ2-5, with TRBD2 matching 7 bases. In germline, CDR1 is DFQATT, CDR2 SNEGSKA (reference sequence). V shed 5 bases and J 1 base; nucleotides not matched to a gene: 4. There are 13 residues in the CDR3. The chain's CDR3 is CSAYTGGQETQYF. The CDR3 nucleotides read TGCAGTGCTTATACGGGGGGCCAAGAGACCCAGTACTTC.

CDR3 in amino acids: CASSQDRGDRGLETQYF. The CDR3 DNA reads as TGTGCCAGCAGCCAAGATCGAGGGGACAGGGGGCTAGAGACCCAGTACTTC. The chain carries TRBV7-3 and TRBJ2-5; TRBD1 agrees at 12 bases. V lost 5 bases and J lost 4; bases outside the gene matches: 11. The CDR3 covers 17 residues. Germline CDR1 is SGHTA and CDR2 is FQGTGA.

On this clonotype itself: This may stem from a read error, because a much larger clone lies one nucleotide away. The rearrangement uses TRBV24-1 and TRBJ2-2; no clear D. CDR1 KGHDR and CDR2 SFDVKD come from the germline V gene. This CDR3 has 16 residues. V gave up 5 bases and J gave up 4 bases, with 16 bases separating them. CDR3 bases: TGTGCCACCAGTGCGCCGGACGACTCCCCCACCGGGGAGCTGTTTTTT. Its translation is CATSAPDDSPTGELFF.

The chain has TRBV29-1 and TRBJ1-1; possibly TRBD1 for D (5 bases). Germline V gene sequence: CDR1 SQVTM, CDR2 ANQGSEA. The CDR3 has 12 amino acids. V lost 8 bases, J lost 7 bases, and 17 bases lay in between. The CDR3 sequence is CSSRDLGGEAFF. CDR3 sequence (DNA): TGCAGCTCCCGGGACCTAGGTGGTGAAGCTTTCTTT. Looking up the rest from reference TRBV29-1 and TRBJ1-1 gives the full variable domain: SAVISQKPSRDICQRGTSLTIQCQVDSQVTMMFWYRQQPGQSLTLIATANQGSEATYESGFVIDKFPISRPNLTFSTLTVSNMSPEDSSIYLCSSRDLGGEAFFGQGTRLTVV.